These 29 T cell receptor beta chains were all obtained from the same sample, sequenced in a study of identical twins. TCRdb redid the calling of the 5' RACE reads with MiXCR, one entry per CDR3 protein. The table shows fewer than 250,000 distinct CDR3 sequences, with 6.5% to 9% occurring only once. These sequences were also reported in another study, on yellow fever vaccine responses in identical twins.

Input material: CD8+ T cells sorted from blood. The receptors shown here come from a young woman in good health.

This clonotype was observed at least ten times. The chain has TRBV29-1 and TRBJ2-1, with D possibly being TRBD1 or TRBD2 (5 bases each). CDR1 and CDR2 from the germline V gene are SQVTM and ANQGSEA. The CDR3 has 13 residues. V gave up 4 bases and J gave up 3 bases, with 10 bases separating them. The CDR3 sequence is CSVVGTDYNEQFF. DNA of the CDR3: TGCAGCGTTGTTGGGACGGACTACAATGAGCAGTTCTTC.

This clonotype was detected ten times or more. This rearrangement joins TRBV11-2 to TRBJ1-1; no clear D gene. CDR3 length equals 12 residues. From germline, CDR1 is SGHAT and CDR2 FQNNGV. V was cut by 0 bases and J by 6 bases, with 5 bases left in between. Written as DNA, the CDR3 is TGTGCCAGCAGCTTAGATTCCCCTGAAGCTTTCTTT. It codes for CASSLDSPEAFF.

In its sample, this clonotype was seen a few times. This rearrangement joins TRBV29-1 to TRBJ2-3, with D unresolved. There are 16 residues in the CDR3. The V gene's germline CDR1 is SQVTM and CDR2 ANQGSEA. The V end was cut by 2 bases, the J end by 0 bases, with 15 bases between. The CDR3 coding sequence is TGCAGCGTTGAAAAGGCCGAACAATCTAGCACAGATACGCAGTATTTT. Amino acid sequence: CSVEKAEQSSTDTQYF.

This clonotype occurred a few times. This chain uses TRBV2 with TRBJ2-1, with D perhaps assigned TRBD1 or TRBD2 (5 bases each). Trimming shortened V by 1 base and J by 0 bases, and 10 bases separated the two germline ends. Germline CDR1 reads SNHLY; CDR2 reads FYNNEI. This CDR3 region has 16 residues. The CDR3 DNA is TGTGCCAGCAGTGAAGGTGGGACGGTCTCCTACAATGAGCAGTTCTTC. As protein: CASSEGGTVSYNEQFF.

This clonotype was observed many times. The chain combines TRBV6-1 with TRBJ2-1; 9 bases map to TRBD1. Germline CDR1 MNHNS, CDR2 SASEGT. CDR3 size: 17 residues. The V segment lost 2 bases and the J segment 2 bases; nucleotides outside the gene matches: 7. The CDR3 is CASSENTRDRAYNEQFF. In nucleotides, the CDR3 is TGTGCCAGCAGTGAAAATACCCGGGACAGGGCCTACAATGAGCAGTTCTTC.

This clonotype was seen a few times. V gene TRBV28 combines with J gene TRBJ2-6, with D uncertain. CDR1 and CDR2 from the germline V gene are MDHEN and SYDVKM. The CDR3 runs 16 residues. Trimming removed 4 bases at V and 0 bases at J, with 10 bases between. The CDR3 nucleotides are TGTGCCAGCAGTTCGACACCTGTCTCTGGGGCCAACGTCCTGACTTTC. Encoded protein: CASSSTPVSGANVLTF. The variable domain in full, completed from reference TRBV28 and TRBJ2-6, reads DVKVTQSSRYLVKRTGEKVFLECVQDMDHENMFWYRQDPGLGLRLIYFSYDVKMKEKGDIPEGYSVSREKKERFSLILESASTNQTSMYLCASSSTPVSGANVLTFGAGSRLTVL.

This clonotype occurred many times. The V and J genes are TRBV13 and TRBJ2-5; perhaps D is TRBD1 or TRBD2 (5 bases each). CDR1 PRHDT and CDR2 FYEKMQ come from the germline V gene (reference sequence). V was pared by 6 bases and J by 1 base, with 9 bases between. This CDR3 is 13 amino acids long. This CDR3 reads CASSRDGQETQYF. The CDR3 DNA is TGTGCCAGCAGTAGGGACGGCCAAGAGACCCAGTACTTC. Using reference TRBV13 and TRBJ2-5 for the parts outside the CDR3, the full variable domain is AAGVIQSPRHLIKEKRETATLKCYPIPRHDTVYWYQQGPGQDPQFLISFYEKMQSDKGSIPDRFSAQQFSDYHSELNMSSLELGDSALYFCASSRDGQETQYFGPGTRLLVL.

This clonotype was found a few times. CDR3 region: CASSLGGQGGTEAFF. The CDR3 DNA follows: TGTGCCAGCAGTTTAGGTGGGCAGGGTGGTACTGAAGCTTTCTTT. The rearrangement links TRBV12-3 or TRBV12-4 to TRBJ1-1; D is possibly TRBD1 (5 bases). The CDR3 has 15 residues. V gave up 1 base and J gave up 5 bases, with 14 bases separating them.

This clonotype was counted only a few times. The chain's CDR3 is CASSQEVGGDSYNEQFF. CDR3 bases: TGTGCCAGCAGCCAAGAGGTGGGGGGTGACTCCTACAATGAGCAGTTCTTC. The genes are TRBV3-1 and TRBJ2-1; maybe TRBD2 (6 bases). Trimming left V 0 bases short and J 0 bases short, with 12 bases between. Germline V gene lookup returns CDR1 LGHDT and CDR2 YNNKEL (reference sequence). The CDR3 has 17 residues.

The chain combines TRBV7-6 with TRBJ2-1; perhaps TRBD2 as D (6 bases). The CDR3 contains 16 residues. Looked up from germline, CDR1 is SGHVS and CDR2 is FNYEAQ. The ends were cut back, 5 bases at V and 4 bases at J, with 18 bases in the middle. CDR3 nucleotides: TGTGCCAGCAGCCAAGGGAGTAGCGGAGTATACAATGAGCAGTTCTTC. Encoded protein: CASSQGSSGVYNEQFF.

V and J are TRBV11-1 and TRBJ2-1, with TRBD1 matching 9 bases. V trimming: 5 bases; J trimming: 3 bases; junction bases outside the gene matches: 5. Germline-derived CDR1 and CDR2 are SGHAT and FQDESV (reference sequence). This CDR3 has 15 amino acids. This chain's CDR3 is CASSTGGPGYNEQFF. In DNA, the CDR3 is TGTGCCAGCAGCACAGGGGGCCCGGGCTACAATGAGCAGTTCTTC. Full variable domain (missing parts from reference TRBV11-1 and TRBJ2-1): EAEVAQSPRYKITEKSQAVAFWCDPISGHATLYWYRQILGQGPELLVQFQDESVVDDSQLPKDRFSAERLKGVDSTLKIQPAELGDSAMYLCASSTGGPGYNEQFFGPGTRLTVL.

The chain has TRBV7-8 and TRBJ2-1; D is perhaps TRBD2 (5 bases). The CDR3 is made up of 14 amino acids. V lost 1 base and J lost 3, with 7 bases in between. From germline, CDR1 is SGHVS and CDR2 FQNEAQ. CDR3 protein: CASSLGGYYNEQFF. The CDR3 region has the DNA TGTGCCAGCAGCTTAGGAGGGTACTACAATGAGCAGTTCTTC.

J is TRBJ1-2 and V is TRBV7-9; no reliable D call. There are 13 residues in the CDR3. CDR1 is SEHNR, CDR2 FQNEAQ, per germline (reference sequence). Trimming took 4 bases from V and 5 from J, leaving 11 bases between them. The CDR3 DNA reads as TGTGCCAGCAGCTCTTTAAGCCGATATGGCTACACCTTC. Encoded protein: CASSSLSRYGYTF.

This clonotype was detected ten times or more. The chain combines TRBV12-3 or TRBV12-4 with TRBJ1-2; D is ambiguous. This CDR3 is built from 13 residues. The V end was cut by 7 bases, the J end by 4 bases, with 13 bases between. For the CDR3, the DNA is TGTGCCAGCACTTCCGGCGGTATCTATGGCTACACCTTC. The encoded protein is CASTSGGIYGYTF.

This clonotype was recorded a few times. This chain connects TRBV12-3 or TRBV12-4 to TRBJ2-2; 11 nucleotides line up with TRBD2. The ends lost 7 bases at V and 5 bases at J; junction bases unmatched: 6. The CDR3 consists of 15 residues. The CDR3 DNA sequence: TGTGCCAGCACCTCCTTAGCGGGAGGGACCGGGGAGCTGTTTTTT. Translating gives CASTSLAGGTGELFF.

In its sample, this clonotype was seen many times. The CDR3 protein is CATSVRTIQPQHF. As DNA, the CDR3 is TGTGCCACCAGCGTAAGGACAATTCAGCCCCAGCATTTT. The chain links TRBV15 to TRBJ1-5; D possibly corresponds to TRBD1 (5 bases). The CDR3 extends over 13 amino acids. The germline V gene encodes CDR1 LNHNV and CDR2 YYDKDF (reference sequence). V was trimmed by 5 bases and J by 6 bases, leaving 11 bases between them.

This chain connects TRBV7-9 to TRBJ2-1, with TRBD2 identical over 10 bases. Germline CDR1 is SEHNR and CDR2 is FQNEAQ (reference sequence). V lost 2 bases and J lost 7; bases outside the gene matches: 5. This CDR3 has 15 residues. The CDR3 nucleotides are TGTGCCAGCAGCTTATCGGGGACTAGCGTAAATGAGCAGTTCTTC. Protein sequence: CASSLSGTSVNEQFF.

This clonotype was detected many times. This chain joins TRBV9 and TRBJ2-7, with TRBD1 matching 10 bases. CDR3 size: 17 residues. Germline V gives CDR1 SGDLS, CDR2 YYNGEE. J was trimmed by 5 bases and V by 0 bases; bases with no gene match: 11. The CDR3 loop is CASSVGLLPGTGDEQYF. The CDR3 DNA is TGTGCCAGCAGCGTAGGCCTCCTCCCCGGGACAGGGGACGAGCAGTACTTC.

This clonotype was found many times. The rearrangement links TRBV11-3 to TRBJ2-5, with D maybe TRBD1 (6 bases). The V end lost 2 bases, the J end lost 4 bases, and 14 bases lay between the germline ends. Germline V gives CDR1 SGHNT, CDR2 YENEEA. This CDR3 contains 15 residues. The CDR3: CASSLRVRGGETQYF. The CDR3 DNA sequence: TGTGCCAGCAGCTTAAGAGTCAGGGGTGGAGAGACCCAGTACTTC.

The CDR3 DNA reads as TGTGCCAGCAGCTTTTCTGGGATCCAAGAGACCCAGTACTTC. This gives the protein CASSFSGIQETQYF. The chain recombines TRBV5-6 with TRBJ2-5; no clear D. The CDR3 consists of 14 residues. Germline-derived CDR1 and CDR2 are SGHDT and YYEEEE. Trimming removed 2 bases at V and 1 base at J, with 9 bases between.

This clonotype has just a few counts. V and J are TRBV20-1 and TRBJ2-7; 8 bases line up with TRBD2. Trimming took 1 base from V and 0 from J; bases not matched to a gene: 5. The CDR3 contains 15 residues. The germline gives CDR1 DFQATT, CDR2 SNEGSKA (reference sequence). CDR3 nucleotides: TGCAGTGCTAGAGGGGTTAGCGGGGACTCCTACGAGCAGTACTTC. It is translated as CSARGVSGDSYEQYF.

This clonotype was recorded a few times. V gene TRBV7-9 combines with J gene TRBJ1-4; 7 bases agree with TRBD1. The CDR3 is 12 amino acids. Germline CDR1 is SEHNR and CDR2 is FQNEAQ (reference sequence). Trimming cost V 11 bases and J 8 bases; bases outside gene matches: 8. Here the CDR3 DNA reads TGTGCCGGAGGGACAGTCCAAGAAAAACTGTTTTTT. Amino acid sequence: CAGGTVQEKLFF.

This clonotype was detected ten times or more. The chain couples TRBV7-9 to TRBJ1-5, with D possibly matching TRBD1 (5 bases). Germline lookup yields CDR1 SEHNR and CDR2 FQNEAQ (reference sequence). This CDR3 contains 15 residues. V was shortened by 4 bases and J by 6 bases, with 16 bases between the two germline ends. As DNA, the CDR3 is TGTGCCAGCAGCTCCAGCCAGGGCCGCCGTCAGCCCCAGCATTTT. Translation: CASSSSQGRRQPQHF.

This clonotype was seen more than once but under ten times. The chain employs TRBV5-6 and TRBJ2-1; 7 positions agree with TRBD1. Germline V gene lookup returns CDR1 SGHDT and CDR2 YYEEEE. This CDR3 region has 16 residues. Trimming cost V 2 bases and J 3 bases; bases outside gene matches: 8. CDR3 bases: TGTGCCAGCAGCTTCAGTTTACAGGGGATCTACAATGAGCAGTTCTTC. This codes for CASSFSLQGIYNEQFF.

The J gene is TRBJ2-7, the V gene TRBV7-2, with TRBD2 matching over 7 bases. CDR1 and CDR2 (germline): SGHTA, FQGNSA. This CDR3 has 16 amino acids. Trimming cost V 3 bases and J 3 bases; bases outside gene matches: 11. The CDR3 DNA reads TGTGCCAGCAGCTTCCCCGGCGGCGGGAGACTCTACGAGCAGTACTTC. It encodes CASSFPGGGRLYEQYF.

The rearrangement uses TRBV19 and TRBJ1-5; perhaps TRBD1 as D (6 bases). V was cut by 8 bases and J by 5 bases, with 16 bases left in between. The germline gives CDR1 LNHDA, CDR2 SQIVND (reference sequence). The CDR3 is made up of 14 amino acids. CDR3 in amino acids: CASSLGQRHQPQHF. For the CDR3, the DNA is TGTGCCAGTTCTCTCGGACAGCGCCATCAGCCCCAGCATTTT.

In this sample, this clonotype turned up many times. The chain carries TRBV28 and TRBJ2-3; D is perhaps TRBD1 (6 bases). The CDR3 contains 15 residues. Germline CDR1 MDHEN, CDR2 SYDVKM. V was shortened by 5 bases and J by 5 bases, with 17 bases between the two germline ends. The CDR3 spells CASSTTRTAEDTQYF. CDR3 coding DNA: TGTGCCAGCAGTACGACCCGGACAGCCGAAGATACGCAGTATTTT.

This clonotype was recorded a few times. This chain connects TRBV5-5 to TRBJ2-5, with 10 bases identical to TRBD1. The CDR3 covers 16 residues. V was pared by 5 bases and J by 5 bases, with 12 bases of the junction left unmatched. CDR1 and CDR2 from the germline V gene are SGHKS and YYEKEE (reference sequence). The DNA for the CDR3 is TGTGCCAGCAGTCAGGGACAGGGGATGTTGGTGGAGACCCAGTACTTC. Amino acids: CASSQGQGMLVETQYF.

The CDR3 loop is CASRKRDTGELFF. CDR3 nucleotide sequence: TGTGCCAGCAGAAAGCGGGACACCGGGGAGCTGTTTTTT. The V gene is TRBV11-3, the J gene TRBJ2-2, with D perhaps matching TRBD2 (6 bases). The CDR3 contains 13 residues. V was clipped by 6 bases and J by 3 bases, with 8 bases between them. From germline, CDR1 is SGHNT and CDR2 YENEEA.